The 25 T cell receptor beta chains given below trace back to one sample, sequenced in a study of blood T cell repertoires in COVID-19. Here immunoSEQ multiplex PCR was the method, and the copy in TCRdb shows in-frame clones only, minus some. Counted here are more than 95,000 clones, about four fifths occurring once; the ten biggest clones make up under 6%. The sample consisted of peripheral blood. The receptors here all came from a man older than 75 with active or convalescent COVID-19.

This clone has only one observation. The chain uses TRBV4-3 and TRBJ2-3; 9 nucleotides match TRBD1. The ends lost 1 base at V and 5 bases at J; junction bases unmatched: 10. From germline, CDR1 is LGHNA and CDR2 YSLEER. This CDR3 spans 17 amino acids. DNA for the CDR3: TGCGCCAGCAGCCAAGTCACCGGACAGGGGACTGGAGATACGCAGTATTTT. It is translated as CASSQVTGQGTGDTQYF.

The rearrangement uses TRBV5-1 and TRBJ2-3; D perhaps matches TRBD2 (7 bases). This CDR3 has 18 amino acids. The V gene lost 1 base and the J gene lost 5 bases, with 23 bases spanning the gap. In germline, CDR1 is SGHRS, CDR2 YFSETQ. The CDR3 region is CASSLPTPPGGRGDTQYF. DNA of the CDR3: TGCGCCAGCAGCTTGCCCACCCCCCCGGGGGGCCGAGGAGATACGCAGTATTTT.

The chain recombines TRBV9 with TRBJ2-2; no definite D call. Trimming left V 0 bases short and J 2 bases short, with 8 bases between. From germline, CDR1 is SGDLS and CDR2 YYNGEE. This CDR3 region has 15 residues. CDR3 in DNA: TGTGCCAGCAGCGTAGGCGATACCAACACCGGGGAGCTGTTTTTT. This gives the protein CASSVGDTNTGELFF.

This clone was detected only a few times. The V and J genes are TRBV7-8 and TRBJ1-1; possibly TRBD1 for D (5 bases). CDR3 length: 13 amino acids. Trimming removed 4 bases from V and 11 bases from J, with 17 bases in between. CDR1 and CDR2 from the germline V gene are SGHVS and FQNEAQ. The CDR3 region has the DNA TGTGCCAGCAGCTCCAGGGACTTCCTGGGGGCTTTCTTT. This gives the protein CASSSRDFLGAFF.

The chain has TRBV20-1 and TRBJ2-3; 7 bases are a match to TRBD1. With 4 bases clipped from V and 10 bases from J, the junction kept 5 bases outside the gene matches. This CDR3 contains 11 residues. From germline, CDR1 is DFQATT and CDR2 SNEGSKA (reference sequence). CDR3 nucleotide sequence: TGCAGTGCTACAAACAGGGGCTCGCAGTATTTT. Its translation is CSATNRGSQYF.

In the case of this clone: In the same sample, other DNA sequences code for this CDR3. V gene TRBV4-3 combines with J gene TRBJ2-5; possible D gene TRBD2, 7 bases. Germline values: CDR1 LGHNA, CDR2 YSLEER. V shed 6 bases and J shed 5 bases, with 25 bases lying between them. This CDR3 is built from 17 residues. The CDR3 nucleotides are TGCGCCAGCAGTCCCACTCTAAAGGGGGGGGGCAGCGAGACCCAGTACTTC. It translates to CASSPTLKGGGSETQYF.

This chain's CDR3 is CASSPRGAYGYTF. The DNA of the CDR3 is TGTGCCAGCAGCCCCAGGGGGGCCTATGGCTACACCTTC. The gene calls are TRBV7-8 and TRBJ1-2, with 7 nucleotides matching TRBD1. CDR3 length equals 13 residues. The ends lost 5 bases at V and 4 bases at J; junction bases unmatched: 4. Germline-derived CDR1 and CDR2 are SGHVS and FQNEAQ.

V usage is TRBV25-1 and J usage is TRBJ1-1; 8 bases are shared with TRBD1. There are 15 residues in the CDR3. With V trimmed by 3 bases and J by 1 base, 4 bases remained unmatched. CDR1 and CDR2 (germline): MGHDK, SYGVNS. In DNA form, the CDR3 reads TGTGCCAGCAGTGATCCCGGGACAGGGAACACTGAAGCTTTCTTT. This codes for CASSDPGTGNTEAFF.

The chain couples TRBV19 to TRBJ2-1; 10 bases are shared with TRBD1. Trimming cost V 7 bases and J 6 bases; bases outside gene matches: 3. CDR3 length: 13 residues. Germline loops: CDR1 LNHDA, CDR2 SQIVND (reference sequence). The CDR3 loop reads CASTGTGVNEQFF. Written as DNA, the CDR3 is TGTGCCAGTACCGGGACAGGGGTCAATGAGCAGTTCTTC.

The chain couples TRBV2 to TRBJ1-2; D might be TRBD1 (5 bases). CDR3 length equals 13 residues. The germline CDR1 and CDR2 sequences are SNHLY and FYNNEI. V was pared by 2 bases and J by 6 bases, with 10 bases between. CDR3 sequence: CASSERARDGYTF. The CDR3, as DNA: TGTGCCAGCAGTGAACGGGCCAGGGATGGCTACACCTTC.

This sequence joins TRBV2 and TRBJ1-4, with 9 bases aligning to TRBD1. Losses at the gene ends were 8 bases for V and 8 bases for J; bases not matched to a gene: 3. The CDR3 is made up of 12 amino acids. The germline gives CDR1 SNHLY, CDR2 FYNNEI. CDR3 sequence (DNA): TGTGCCAGCGGGACAGGGATCGAAAAACTGTTTTTT. Translating it yields CASGTGIEKLFF.

The chain combines TRBV2 with TRBJ2-1, with D perhaps TRBD2 (6 bases). The CDR3 extends over 14 amino acids. Germline values: CDR1 SNHLY, CDR2 FYNNEI. The V end was cut by 6 bases, the J end by 2 bases, with 11 bases between. CDR3 sequence: CASRMGGPYNEQFF. The DNA for the CDR3 is TGTGCCAGCAGAATGGGGGGACCCTACAATGAGCAGTTCTTC.

The chain combines TRBV15 with TRBJ1-2; D is uncertain. Germline CDR1 LNHNV, CDR2 YYDKDF (reference sequence). V dropped 5 bases and J dropped 4 bases, with 14 bases sitting between them. The CDR3 runs to 14 residues. The chain's CDR3 is CATSLRLEAYGYTF. CDR3 nucleotide sequence: TGTGCCACCAGCCTAAGACTGGAGGCCTATGGCTACACCTTC. The whole variable domain, filled in from reference TRBV15 and TRBJ1-2, reads DAMVIQNPRYQVTQFGKPVTLSCSQTLNHNVMYWYQQKSSQAPKLLFHYYDKDFNNEADTPDNFQSRRPNTSFCFLDIRSPGLGDTAMYLCATSLRLEAYGYTFGSGTRLTVV.

The chain combines TRBV2 with TRBJ2-3, with 7 nucleotides matching TRBD2. CDR3 size: 14 residues. CDR1 is SNHLY and CDR2 is FYNNEI in the germline V gene. V lost 6 bases to trimming and J lost 6 bases; unmatched junction nucleotides: 9. The CDR3 spells CASRAGTTPDTQYF. The CDR3 DNA is TGTGCCAGCAGGGCCGGGACTACCCCGGATACGCAGTATTTT.

The rearrangement links TRBV7-3 to TRBJ2-5, with D maybe TRBD2 (7 bases). Germline CDR1 reads SGHTA; CDR2 reads FQGTGA. Trimming stripped 4 bases from V and 4 bases from J, with 13 bases between. The CDR3 runs 14 residues. CDR3 coding DNA: TGTGCCAGCAGCTGGCGCGGGGGCTCAGAGACCCAGTACTTC. It codes for CASSWRGGSETQYF.

The rearrangement uses TRBV5-4 and TRBJ2-1; possible D gene TRBD2, 6 bases. This CDR3 has 13 amino acids. Germline values: CDR1 SGHNT, CDR2 YYREEE (reference sequence). CDR3: CGMREIPQNEQFF. The CDR3 bases are TGTGGGATGCGGGAAATCCCTCAAAATGAGCAGTTCTTC. Supplemented by reference TRBV5-4 and TRBJ2-1, the full variable domain reads ETGVTQSPTHLIKTRGQQVTLRCSSQSGHNTVSWYQQALGQGPQFIFQYYREEENGRGNFPPRFSGLQFPNYSSELNVNALELDDSALYLCGMREIPQNEQFFGPGTRLTVL.

This clone was counted once. The chain carries TRBV9 and TRBJ2-5; TRBD2 might be the D (6 bases). The germline gives CDR1 SGDLS, CDR2 YYNGEE. This CDR3 is built from 15 residues. The V end was cut by 3 bases, the J end by 1 base, with 13 bases between. The CDR3 DNA reads TGTGCCAGCAGCGCCCTCGGACTATTCCAAGAGACCCAGTACTTC. It translates to CASSALGLFQETQYF.

The chain links TRBV18 to TRBJ2-7; D ambiguous. There are 14 residues in the CDR3. Germline CDR1 and CDR2: KGHSH and LQKENI. V was shortened by 5 bases and J by 1 base, with 12 bases between the two germline ends. CDR3 sequence reads: CASSSLPRSYEQYF. The CDR3 coding sequence is TGTGCCAGCTCATCGCTCCCACGGTCCTACGAGCAGTACTTC.

This clone was seen once. The chain uses TRBV4-1 and TRBJ1-5, with no clear D. Trimming removed 5 bases from V and 5 bases from J, with 16 bases in between. The CDR3 has 15 amino acids. Per the germline V gene, CDR1 is MGHRA and CDR2 is YSYEKL. The DNA for the CDR3 is TGCGCCAGCAGCTTCCAAAGAGGCCAAGATCAGCCCCAGCATTTT. It specifies CASSFQRGQDQPQHF.

The chain couples TRBV19 to TRBJ1-5; TRBD1 agrees at 10 bases. CDR1 and CDR2 (germline): LNHDA, SQIVND (reference sequence). The CDR3 is 15 residues long. Trimming removed 4 bases from V and 2 bases from J; junction bases left unmatched: 2. This CDR3 reads CASSTTGGGNQPQHF. As DNA, the CDR3 is TGTGCCAGTAGTACGACAGGGGGCGGCAATCAGCCCCAGCATTTT.

The genes are TRBV2 and TRBJ1-5; the match to TRBD1 covers 8 bases. The CDR3 has 14 amino acids. Germline CDR1 SNHLY, CDR2 FYNNEI. Germline trimming cut 6 bases from V and 7 bases from J; bases unmatched to any gene: 8. For the CDR3, the DNA is TGTGCCAGCAGCGGTGACAGGGGAGGGCAGCCCCAGCATTTT. Encoded protein: CASSGDRGGQPQHF.

The V and J genes are TRBV11-2 and TRBJ2-2; 8 nucleotides match TRBD1. There are 16 residues in the CDR3. Per germline, CDR1 SGHAT and CDR2 FQNNGV. The ends lost 3 bases at V and 5 bases at J; junction bases unmatched: 8. The CDR3 sequence is CASSLSTGDFTGELFF. The CDR3 DNA is TGTGCCAGCAGCTTGTCGACAGGGGATTTTACCGGGGAGCTGTTTTTT.

The V call is TRBV9, the J call TRBJ2-7; possibly TRBD2 for D (6 bases). The V end lost 3 bases, the J end lost 4 bases, and 17 bases lay between the germline ends. The CDR3 totals 15 residues. Germline V lookup: CDR1 SGDLS, CDR2 YYNGEE. The CDR3 reads CASSAASGETYEQYF. The CDR3 nucleotides read TGTGCCAGCAGCGCCGCCTCGGGGGAAACGTACGAGCAGTACTTC.

This chain uses TRBV7-6 with TRBJ1-2; weak D call: TRBD1 (5 bases). Germline loops: CDR1 SGHVS, CDR2 FNYEAQ. Trimming pared 2 bases from V and 2 bases from J, leaving 12 bases between. This CDR3 region has 15 residues. Here the CDR3 DNA reads TGTGCCAGCAGCTTATGGCAGGGAGGGAACTATGGCTACACCTTC. Its translation is CASSLWQGGNYGYTF.

This chain uses TRBV2 with TRBJ1-2, with D hard to call. In germline, CDR1 is SNHLY, CDR2 FYNNEI. Trimming removed 5 bases at V and 8 bases at J, with 12 bases between. This CDR3 contains 12 residues. CDR3 sequence: CASSTVNTGYTF. DNA of the CDR3: TGTGCCAGCAGTACGGTGAATACGGGCTACACCTTC. Together with reference TRBV2 and TRBJ1-2, the CDR3 gives the full variable domain: EPEVTQTPSHQVTQMGQEVILRCVPISNHLYFYWYRQILGQKVEFLVSFYNNEISEKSEIFDDQFSVERPDGSNFTLKIRSTKLEDSAMYFCASSTVNTGYTFGSGTRLTVV.